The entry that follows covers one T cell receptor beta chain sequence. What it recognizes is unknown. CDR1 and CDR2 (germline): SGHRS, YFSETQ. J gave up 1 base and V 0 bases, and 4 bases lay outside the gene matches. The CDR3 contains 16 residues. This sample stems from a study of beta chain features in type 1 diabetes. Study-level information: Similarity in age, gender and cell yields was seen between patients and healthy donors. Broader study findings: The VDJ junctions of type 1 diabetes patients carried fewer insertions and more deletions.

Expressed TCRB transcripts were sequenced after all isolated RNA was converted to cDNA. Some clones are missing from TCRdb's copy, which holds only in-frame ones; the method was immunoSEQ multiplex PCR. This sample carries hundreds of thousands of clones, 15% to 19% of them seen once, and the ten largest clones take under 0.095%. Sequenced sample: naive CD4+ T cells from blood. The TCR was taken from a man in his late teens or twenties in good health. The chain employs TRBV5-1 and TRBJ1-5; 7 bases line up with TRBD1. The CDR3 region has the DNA TGCGCCAGCAGCTTGGGAGGGACAGCGAGCAATCAGCCCCAGCATTTT. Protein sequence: CASSLGGTASNQPQHF.